Listed below are T cell receptor beta chains from one sample, sequenced in a study of blood T cell repertoires in COVID-19. Assay used: immunoSEQ multiplex PCR; TCRdb lists only in-frame clones, some missing. The table lists over 70,000 clones, 75% to 85% of them singletons. Sequencing input: peripheral blood. These receptors all come from a woman in her 70s with acute or convalescent COVID-19. Both conserved end residues are part of each CDR3. D genes are given only for firm matches. Size is stated for part of the rows, as once, few or many counts, or as a class when the clone is expanded.

CDR3 protein	CDR3 DNA	J gene	clone size	D gene	V gene
CASSRGLVAGYTQYF	TGTGCCAGCAGCCGTGGACTAGTAGCAGGATATACGCAGTATTTT	TRBJ2-3	-	TRBD2	TRBV6-2/TRBV6-3
CASSDQNRGRLSNYGYTF	TGTGCCAGCAGTGATCAGAACAGGGGGCGGCTATCTAACTATGGCTACACCTTC	TRBJ1-2	few	TRBD1	TRBV2
CASSYTGLKETQYF	TGTGCCAGCAGTTACACGGGACTAAAAGAGACCCAGTACTTC	TRBJ2-5	-	TRBD2	TRBV6-6
CASRLKGQGKETQYF	TGTGCAAGTCGCCTCAAAGGACAGGGAAAAGAGACCCAGTACTTC	TRBJ2-5	-	-	TRBV12-2
CASSLGSGVATNEKLFF	TGTGCCAGCAGCTTAGGTTCAGGGGTTGCAACTAATGAAAAACTGTTTTTT	TRBJ1-4	-	-	TRBV7-2
CASSYSGLTNTEAFF	TGTGCCAGCAGTTACTCGGGACTGACGAACACTGAAGCTTTCTTT	TRBJ1-1	-	-	TRBV6-5
CASSLARAGGEQFF	TGTGCCAGCAGCTTAGCGCGGGCGGGTGGGGAGCAGTTCTTC	TRBJ2-1	-	-	TRBV7-9
CASSQDLGGGNEQFF	TGCGCCAGCAGCCAAGATTTGGGTGGGGGGAATGAGCAGTTCTTC	TRBJ2-1	-	-	TRBV4-3
CASSPGTGAQPQHF	TGCGCCAGCAGCCCCGGGACAGGGGCTCAGCCCCAGCATTTT	TRBJ1-5	once	TRBD1	TRBV5-1
CASSIRWGAGYGYTF	TGTGCCAGTAGTATTAGATGGGGCGCAGGCTATGGCTACACCTTC	TRBJ1-2	few	-	TRBV19
CASSLGGVGAGKLFF	TGTGCCAGCAGCTTGGGGGGGGTGGGAGCCGGAAAACTGTTTTTT	TRBJ1-4	once	-	TRBV5-4
CASSLDPDRVEGYTF	TGTGCCAGCAGCTTGGACCCCGACAGGGTAGAAGGCTACACCTTC	TRBJ1-2	-	TRBD1	TRBV5-4
CASSKGMVVAGAEETQYF	TGTGCCAGCAGCAAAGGAATGGTCGTGGCGGGAGCGGAGGAGACCCAGTACTTC	TRBJ2-5	-	-	TRBV21-1
CASGRGGNEKLFF	TGTGCCAGCGGTCGCGGGGGTAATGAAAAACTGTTTTTT	TRBJ1-4	once	-	TRBV27
CASSLEGGRAKNEQFF	TGTGCCAGCAGCTTAGAGGGCGGGAGGGCGAAAAATGAGCAGTTCTTC	TRBJ2-1	once	TRBD2	TRBV11-2